The sequence of this TCR beta chain was determined in a study of blood T cell repertoires in COVID-19. Study overall: There were acute and convalescent COVID-19 samples, and they came from the United States, Italy and Spain.

Some clones are missing from TCRdb's copy, which holds only in-frame ones; the method was immunoSEQ multiplex PCR. Seen here are 120,000 to 150,000 clones, almost 85% observed once, and the top ten hold roughly 15%. The germline V gene encodes CDR1 SGHAT and CDR2 FQNNGV. Trimming shortened V by 2 bases and J by 7 bases, and 20 bases separated the two germline ends. CDR3 length: 17 residues. The sample was peripheral blood. V and J are TRBV11-2 and TRBJ1-4, with D perhaps TRBD1 (5 bases). The source of this sequence is a human donor with acute or convalescent COVID-19. The donor label of this sample is uncertain. The CDR3, as DNA: TGTGCCAGCAGCTTATCCATACAGGCCCGATTAGCTGAAAAACTGTTTTTT. This translates into CASSLSIQARLAEKLFF.